Presented here are 31 T cell receptor beta chains from one specimen sequenced in a study of cytomegalovirus exposure and HLA in healthy donors. The PCR was carried out with 60 Vbeta primers and 13 Jbeta primers. The repertoire was sequenced with immunoSEQ multiplex PCR; TCRdb's copy has only in-frame clones and lacks some. Here the sample spans about 160,000 clones, around 88% being singletons. What was sequenced was PBMCs. These receptors came from a woman aged 30 to 39 in good health and CMV-seronegative.

The gene calls are TRBV28 and TRBJ2-7, with TRBD1 matching 8 bases. Trimming took 6 bases from V and 5 from J; bases not matched to a gene: 6. The CDR3 loop spans 13 amino acids. In germline, CDR1 is MDHEN, CDR2 SYDVKM. The CDR3 here is CASSKTGENEQYF. CDR3 DNA sequence: TGTGCCAGCAGCAAGACAGGGGAAAACGAGCAGTACTTC.

V and J are TRBV18 and TRBJ2-3; 13 positions agree with TRBD2. With V trimmed by 3 bases and J by 3 bases, 6 bases remained unmatched. The CDR3 length is 17 residues. Germline V gene lookup returns CDR1 KGHSH and CDR2 LQKENI. CDR3 nucleotide sequence: TGTGCCAGCTCACCGCGGACTAGCGGGAGTAGGACAGATACGCAGTATTTT. As protein: CASSPRTSGSRTDTQYF.

A few counts support this clone. The chain couples TRBV11-2 to TRBJ2-1, with a tentative D call TRBD2 (6 bases). The CDR3 has 17 residues. V dropped 5 bases and J dropped 7 bases, with 24 bases sitting between them. Germline CDR1 SGHAT, CDR2 FQNNGV. The CDR3 sequence is CASSPSSGGGARNEQFF. The CDR3 nucleotides read TGTGCCAGCAGCCCGTCATCCGGGGGAGGCGCTCGGAATGAGCAGTTCTTC.

The genes are TRBV5-1 and TRBJ2-2; a possible D gene is TRBD1 (5 bases). The CDR3 covers 15 residues. Germline V gene data show CDR1 as SGHRS and CDR2 as YFSETQ. V lost 0 bases and J lost 0, with 6 bases in between. Here the CDR3 reads CASSLGTSNTGELFF. Here the CDR3 DNA reads TGCGCCAGCAGCTTGGGGACATCGAACACCGGGGAGCTGTTTTTT.

The CDR3 here is CASSQPTQGPSSGNTIYF. The DNA of the CDR3 is TGTGCCAGCAGCCAACCAACTCAGGGGCCGAGCTCTGGAAACACCATATATTTT. The chain uses TRBV28 and TRBJ1-3; possible D gene TRBD1, 6 bases. The CDR3 consists of 18 residues. Germline CDR1 and CDR2: MDHEN and SYDVKM. Between the trimmed V and J ends, which lost 6 bases and 0 bases, there was a span of 21 bases.

The chain carries TRBV28 and TRBJ2-1; D not certain. V lost 4 bases and J 5 bases, leaving 21 bases between the germline ends. This CDR3 contains 17 residues. Germline V gives CDR1 MDHEN, CDR2 SYDVKM. The CDR3 sequence is CASSSLSGSKLNNEQFF. The CDR3 region has the DNA TGTGCCAGCAGTTCTCTTTCCGGGTCCAAACTAAACAATGAGCAGTTCTTC.

The chain joins TRBV18 to TRBJ1-2; D perhaps matches TRBD1 (6 bases). V dropped 5 bases and J dropped 5 bases, with 15 bases sitting between them. Germline CDR1 is KGHSH and CDR2 is LQKENI. The CDR3 spans 14 residues. The CDR3 DNA sequence: TGTGCCAGCTCAGTACCCGGGACAATTTATGGCTACACCTTC. It is translated as CASSVPGTIYGYTF. The variable domain in full, completed from reference TRBV18 and TRBJ1-2, reads NAGVMQNPRHLVRRRGQEARLRCSPMKGHSHVYWYRQLPEEGLKFMVYLQKENIIDESGMPKERFSAEFPKEGPSILRIQQVVRGDSAAYFCASSVPGTIYGYTFGSGTRLTVV.

This clone occurred a few times. The chain is built from TRBV27 and TRBJ2-5; 9 positions match TRBD1. The CDR3 runs 17 residues. Germline V lookup: CDR1 MNHEY, CDR2 SMNVEV (reference sequence). J was trimmed by 7 bases and V by 3 bases; bases with no gene match: 15. The CDR3 DNA sequence: TGTGCCAGCAGTTTCTCCCCCGGGACAGGGCCCTTGCGGACCCAGTACTTC. Translated: CASSFSPGTGPLRTQYF.

This clone was counted a single time. The V and J genes are TRBV7-9 and TRBJ1-3, with D possibly being TRBD1 (6 bases). Trimming removed 7 bases from V and 1 base from J, with 17 bases in between. CDR1 SEHNR and CDR2 FQNEAQ come from the germline V gene (reference sequence). The CDR3 consists of 16 residues. The CDR3 coding sequence is TGTGCCAGCACCTCAGCGTCAGGGGAATCTGGAAACACCATATATTTT. Its protein is CASTSASGESGNTIYF.

V is TRBV2 and J is TRBJ1-5; D remains unclear. Trimming cost V 2 bases and J 3 bases, with 14 bases left between them. The CDR3 totals 16 residues. The germline V gene has CDR1 SNHLY and CDR2 FYNNEI. CDR3 nucleotides: TGTGCCAGCAGTGAAACCCCCGGCGGCCACAATCAGCCCCAGCATTTT. Translated, it gives CASSETPGGHNQPQHF.

In DNA form, the CDR3 reads TGCGCCAGCAGCCAGGGTCCCCCCTCTTGGGAACCCCTCCACTTT. It yields the protein CASSQGPPSWEPLHF. This sequence joins TRBV5-1 and TRBJ1-6; D possibly corresponds to TRBD1 (5 bases). V was clipped by 4 bases and J by 12 bases, with 20 bases between them. This CDR3 spans 15 amino acids. Germline V CDR1 and CDR2: SGHRS, YFSETQ.

This chain uses TRBV7-2 with TRBJ2-7, with TRBD2 matching over 9 bases. The ends lost 1 base at V and 4 bases at J; junction bases unmatched: 5. CDR3 length equals 15 residues. Looked up from germline, CDR1 is SGHTA and CDR2 is FQGNSA. For the CDR3, the DNA is TGTGCCAGCAGCTTAGGGGGCGGGAGGGCGTACGAGCAGTACTTC. It codes for CASSLGGGRAYEQYF.

V and J are TRBV7-2 and TRBJ1-2; D is possibly TRBD1 (6 bases). The CDR3 runs 15 residues. V lost 4 bases to trimming and J lost 7 bases, with 19 bases between them. CDR1 and CDR2 (germline): SGHTA, FQGNSA. The CDR3 protein is CASSSGTNRLRGYTF. CDR3 sequence (DNA): TGTGCCAGCAGCTCCGGGACAAATCGGTTGCGTGGCTACACCTTC.

V usage is TRBV29-1 and J usage is TRBJ1-4; D is undetermined. The CDR3 consists of 12 residues. Germline V gene lookup returns CDR1 SQVTM and CDR2 ANQGSEA. V was shortened by 7 bases and J by 5 bases, with 11 bases between the two germline ends. In DNA, the CDR3 is TGCAGCGCCCTAGGTCTCAATGAAAAACTGTTTTTT. This codes for CSALGLNEKLFF. The complete variable domain, with remaining parts taken from reference TRBV29-1 and TRBJ1-4, reads SAVISQKPSRDICQRGTSLTIQCQVDSQVTMMFWYRQQPGQSLTLIATANQGSEATYESGFVIDKFPISRPNLTFSTLTVSNMSPEDSSIYLCSALGLNEKLFFGSGTQLSVL.

This sequence joins TRBV6-1 and TRBJ2-3; maybe TRBD2 (5 bases). From germline, CDR1 is MNHNS and CDR2 SASEGT. V was clipped by 8 bases and J by 0 bases, with 12 bases between them. This CDR3 has 14 residues. The CDR3, as DNA: TGTGCCAGCTTTAAGCGGAGTAGCACAGATACGCAGTATTTT. This translates into CASFKRSSTDTQYF.

The chain recombines TRBV18 with TRBJ2-3; D is undetermined. Trimming took off 8 bases at V and 1 base at J, with 13 bases between the two ends. In germline, CDR1 is KGHSH, CDR2 LQKENI. The CDR3 totals 14 residues. As DNA, the CDR3 is TGTGCCAGCCGACGGGTCGGTGGCACAGATACGCAGTATTTT. As protein: CASRRVGGTDTQYF.

This sequence joins TRBV20-1 and TRBJ1-3; D is uncertain. The ends were cut back, 7 bases at V and 4 bases at J, with 8 bases in the middle. Germline loops: CDR1 DFQATT, CDR2 SNEGSKA (reference sequence). The CDR3 consists of 11 residues. CDR3 amino acids: CSGQLGNTIYF. CDR3 in DNA: TGCAGTGGTCAGTTGGGAAACACCATATATTTT.

The V and J genes are TRBV7-8 and TRBJ1-2, with a possible D match to TRBD1 (6 bases). CDR1 and CDR2 (germline): SGHVS, FQNEAQ. Trimming removed 5 bases from V and 0 bases from J, with 13 bases in between. CDR3 length: 15 amino acids. The CDR3: CASSIGQPTNYGYTF. The CDR3 coding sequence is TGTGCCAGCAGCATCGGACAGCCTACTAACTATGGCTACACCTTC.

The chain's CDR3 is CASSQDLKQRTGKPQETQYF. The CDR3 DNA reads as TGCGCCAGCAGCCAAGATCTTAAGCAGAGGACAGGGAAACCTCAAGAGACCCAGTACTTC. V gene TRBV4-1 combines with J gene TRBJ2-5; 8 bases map to TRBD1. CDR1 and CDR2 (germline): MGHRA, YSYEKL. V gave up 0 bases and J gave up 2 bases; unmatched junction bases: 17. This CDR3 spans 20 amino acids.

This clone appeared a few times. V and J are TRBV11-3 and TRBJ2-7, with TRBD2 as a possible D gene (5 bases). Trimming took off 5 bases at V and 9 bases at J, with 14 bases between the two ends. The germline gives CDR1 SGHNT, CDR2 YENEEA. The CDR3 is 12 residues long. CDR3 in amino acids: CASSQPMGVQYF. DNA of the CDR3: TGTGCCAGCAGCCAACCGATGGGAGTGCAGTACTTC.

The chain joins TRBV15 to TRBJ2-1; the D gene is possibly TRBD2 (7 bases). Germline CDR1 and CDR2: LNHNV and YYDKDF (reference sequence). Trimming removed 4 bases at V and 0 bases at J, with 13 bases between. The CDR3 is made up of 16 amino acids. Here the CDR3 reads CATSKGLGGSYNEQFF. In DNA form, the CDR3 reads TGTGCCACCAGCAAAGGACTAGGGGGCTCCTACAATGAGCAGTTCTTC.

The chain combines TRBV29-1 with TRBJ1-2; D gene ambiguous. Trimming cost V 3 bases and J 5 bases, with 7 bases left between them. The CDR3 contains 11 residues. CDR1 and CDR2 (germline): SQVTM, ANQGSEA. The CDR3 reads CSVDVRYGYTF. Here the CDR3 DNA reads TGCAGCGTTGATGTCAGATATGGCTACACCTTC.

This chain uses TRBV7-3 with TRBJ2-1, with 9 nucleotides matching TRBD1. CDR3 length: 15 amino acids. The germline CDR1 and CDR2 sequences are SGHTA and FQGTGA. V shed 4 bases and J 1 base; nucleotides not matched to a gene: 2. CDR3 nucleotides: TGTGCCAGCAGCTCGGGACAGGGTTCCTACAATGAGCAGTTCTTC. Residues: CASSSGQGSYNEQFF.

Comments on this clone: At the DNA level, this CDR3 is encoded by other sequences in the same sample as well. CDR3 residues: CASSPPGYEQYF. CDR3 nucleotides: TGTGCCAGCAGTCCCCCGGGTTACGAGCAGTACTTC. This chain connects TRBV28 to TRBJ2-7; no firm D call. The CDR3 extends over 12 amino acids. The germline V and J ends were trimmed by 5 bases and 4 bases, with 9 bases remaining between them. CDR1 is MDHEN, CDR2 SYDVKM, per germline.

The chain joins TRBV18 to TRBJ1-2, with 8 bases identical to TRBD1. The CDR3 sequence is 15 residues long. Losses at the gene ends were 3 bases for V and 4 bases for J; bases not matched to a gene: 7. The germline gives CDR1 KGHSH, CDR2 LQKENI. The CDR3 reads CASSPGQGASYGYTF. The CDR3 nucleotides read TGTGCCAGCTCACCGGGGCAGGGGGCATCCTATGGCTACACCTTC.

V usage is TRBV19 and J usage is TRBJ2-3; a weak D match, TRBD1 (5 bases). Germline loops: CDR1 LNHDA, CDR2 SQIVND (reference sequence). CDR3 size: 19 residues. Trimming cost V 3 bases and J 3 bases, with 25 bases left between them. The CDR3 coding sequence is TGTGCCAGTAGTATGGGCAGGTGGGGCCTAGGGTATGGAACAGATACGCAGTATTTT. Translating it yields CASSMGRWGLGYGTDTQYF.

CDR3 in amino acids: CASKLAVVGDTQYF. CDR3 coding DNA: TGTGCCAGCAAACTAGCTGTAGTGGGAGATACGCAGTATTTT. The V call is TRBV13, the J call TRBJ2-3; D perhaps matches TRBD2 (6 bases). This CDR3 is built from 14 residues. V was cut by 7 bases and J by 5 bases, with 16 bases left in between. Germline V gene data show CDR1 as PRHDT and CDR2 as FYEKMQ (reference sequence).

V and J are TRBV6-6 and TRBJ2-5; no firm D call. The J call may be mistaken, given a closer DNA end match to TRBJ2-7. Germline V gives CDR1 MNHNY, CDR2 SVGAGI (reference sequence). The CDR3 length is 11 residues. The chain's CDR3 is CASSSAYEQYF. CDR3 nucleotide sequence: TGTGCCAGCAGTTCCGCCTACGAGCAGTACTTC.

CDR3 sequence (DNA): TGTGCCAGCAGTCGACAGGGGGGGCCCTACACAGATACGCAGTATTTT. Translated, it gives CASSRQGGPYTDTQYF. This chain uses TRBV9 with TRBJ2-3; 9 bases agree with TRBD1. Germline CDR1 is SGDLS and CDR2 is YYNGEE. CDR3 size: 16 residues. V gave up 5 bases and J gave up 2 bases; unmatched junction bases: 9.

The chain has TRBV5-4 and TRBJ1-1; D gene ambiguous. Germline V CDR1 and CDR2: SGHNT, YYREEE (reference sequence). With 1 base removed from V and 2 bases from J, the gap between germline ends came to 9 bases. CDR3 size: 14 residues. The CDR3 here is CASSLRTPNTEAFF. The CDR3 DNA follows: TGTGCCAGCAGCTTGCGCACTCCCAACACTGAAGCTTTCTTT.

The CDR3 bases are TGCGCCAGCAGCCAAGGCCCTAGCGGGAGGGCCTTAAATGAGCAGTTCTTC. Its translation is CASSQGPSGRALNEQFF. The J gene is TRBJ2-1, the V gene TRBV4-1; 12 bases line up with TRBD2. Germline values: CDR1 MGHRA, CDR2 YSYEKL. The junction had 8 bases not matched to a gene; V was cut back by 1 base and J by 7 bases. This CDR3 has 17 residues.